This T cell receptor beta chain stems from a study of blood T cell repertoires in COVID-19. Overall study: T cells, B-cell-depleted T cells, or PBMCs supplied cDNA or gDNA.

Here immunoSEQ multiplex PCR was the method, and the copy in TCRdb shows in-frame clones only, minus some. The table lists around 340,000 clones, about 86% of them singletons, with roughly 7.1% in the top ten. This clone was recorded a few times. V lost 2 bases and J lost 4, with 12 bases in between. From germline, CDR1 is GTSNPN and CDR2 SVGIG (reference sequence). The CDR3 is 15 amino acids. Followed longitudinally, the Seattle patients had been enrolled during active infection. The specimen sequenced was peripheral blood. This TCR was sampled from a woman in her fifties or sixties with COVID-19, enrolled during active disease. The chain uses TRBV30 and TRBJ2-6; the D is unclear. The CDR3 is CAWSRYSSGANVLTF. CDR3 in DNA: TGTGCCTGGAGTCGGTATTCCTCCGGGGCCAACGTCCTGACTTTC.